The rows below give T cell receptor beta chains drawn from one sample of a study of glioma-infiltrating T cells after dendritic cell vaccination. TCRdb keeps only in-frame clones here, not all; method: immunoSEQ multiplex PCR. The sample holds about 99,000 clones; roughly four fifths are singletons and the top ten take roughly 12%. The sample was blood, taken before dendritic cell vaccination. These TCRs come from a human donor with glioblastoma. CDR3s include the opening cysteine and the closing phenylalanine or tryptophan. The D gene is left open where the match is weak. A clone size is listed for some rows: how often the clone was seen (once, few, many), or a class if it is expanded.

abundance,v_gene,j_gene,d_gene,CDR3nt,CDR3aa
NA,TRBV15,TRBJ1-5,NA,TGTGCCACCAGCAGAGCCTTACGGACATCTACCATTCAGCCCCAGCATTTT,CATSRALRTSTIQPQHF
NA,TRBV20-1,TRBJ2-1,NA,TGCAGTGCTATTCTGACTATCGAGTTCTTC,CSAILTIEFF
NA,TRBV2,TRBJ2-1,NA,TGTGCCAGCCAAAGAACGGACACCAACTTATACAATGAGCAGTTCTTC,CASQRTDTNLYNEQFF
NA,TRBV9,TRBJ2-1,NA,TGTGCCAGCAGCGCCACTCCTAGCGCCTGGGGTGAGCAGTTCTTC,CASSATPSAWGEQFF
NA,TRBV19,TRBJ2-5,NA,TGTGCCAGTAGTATAGAGACAGACTTC,CASSIETDF
NA,TRBV30,TRBJ2-7,TRBD2,TGTGCCTGGAGGGAACTAGCGGGGGGCCCGGGGGAGCAGTACTTC,CAWRELAGGPGEQYF
once,TRBV4-3,TRBJ2-5,NA,TGCGCCAGCAGCCAAGGGGCAGGGTGGGAGACCCAGTACTTC,CASSQGAGWETQYF
few,TRBV7-6,TRBJ2-3,TRBD2,TGTGCCAGCAGCCTAGCGGGGGGGGCCACAGATACGCAGTATTTT,CASSLAGGATDTQYF
NA,TRBV5-1,TRBJ1-4,NA,TGCGCCAGCAGCTTGACACTGGCGACAGTCGGTAATGAAAAACTGTTTTTT,CASSLTLATVGNEKLFF
NA,TRBV4-1,TRBJ2-5,NA,TGCGCCAGCAGCCAACCCGGGCAGGGAGAGACCCAGTACTTC,CASSQPGQGETQYF
few,TRBV7-9,TRBJ1-1,NA,TGTGCCAGCAGGCAAACCCGGGATATGAACACTGAAGCTTTCTTT,CASRQTRDMNTEAFF
NA,TRBV19,TRBJ1-2,NA,TGTGCCAGTAGTATTCACAGGACTAACTATGGCTACACCTTC,CASSIHRTNYGYTF
once,TRBV15,TRBJ2-1,NA,TGTGCCACCAGCAGAGAAATCGACAATGAGCAGTTCTTC,CATSREIDNEQFF
few,TRBV5-4,TRBJ2-7,TRBD1,TGTGCCAGCTCGGGACAGGGTACTTACGAGCAGTACTTC,CASSGQGTYEQYF
NA,TRBV10-3,TRBJ2-3,NA,TGTGCCATCAGTGAGTCGAAACGGCGGGCAGATACGCAGTATTTT,CAISESKRRADTQYF
medium-sized,TRBV18,TRBJ2-7,TRBD2,TGTGCCACCCGGGGGGGTACCTACGAGCAGTACTTC,CATRGGTYEQYF
NA,TRBV9,TRBJ2-5,TRBD2,TGTGCCAGCAGCGTAGCAGCACTAGCGGGGGGCGGAGGAGAGACCCAGTACTTC,CASSVAALAGGGGETQYF
NA,TRBV2,TRBJ2-3,NA,TGTGCCGGCGGGGCCGGCACAGATACGCAGTATTTT,CAGGAGTDTQYF
once,TRBV6-5,TRBJ2-1,TRBD2,TGTGCCAGCAGTTATTTACTAGCGCATGAGCAGTTCTTC,CASSYLLAHEQFF
NA,TRBV19,TRBJ2-5,NA,TGTGCCATTGGACTCCCTGGAGAGACCCAGTACTTC,CAIGLPGETQYF
NA,TRBV6-5,TRBJ2-5,NA,TGTGCCAGCAGAGCCGGCCCAGGGCGCCAAGAGACCCAGTACTTC,CASRAGPGRQETQYF
NA,TRBV5-4,TRBJ2-5,TRBD1,TGTGCCAGCAGCGGGGCGGTAACAGGGGGCAAGGAGACCCAGTACTTC,CASSGAVTGGKETQYF
NA,TRBV5-1,TRBJ1-2,TRBD1,TGCGCCAGCAGCGAAGGGACAGTAGGCTATGGCTACACCTTC,CASSEGTVGYGYTF
NA,TRBV4-3,TRBJ1-5,NA,TGCGCCAGCAGCCAAGATGGCGCGGGGACGCCCCAGCATTTT,CASSQDGAGTPQHF
NA,TRBV27,TRBJ1-2,NA,TGTGCCAGCAGTTTGTCAGCTAACTATGGCTACACCTTC,CASSLSANYGYTF
few,TRBV19,TRBJ1-4,NA,TGTGCCAGTAACGATGGGGGGGACAATGAAAAACTGTTTTTT,CASNDGGDNEKLFF
once,TRBV7-2,TRBJ1-3,NA,TGTGCCAGCAGCTTAGGAGGGACTGGAAACACCATATATTTT,CASSLGGTGNTIYF
NA,TRBV19,TRBJ1-1,NA,TGTGCCAGTACCGACAGTGTCGCTGAAGCTTTCTTT,CASTDSVAEAFF
NA,TRBV5-1,TRBJ2-7,NA,TGCGCCAGCAGTTTACAGGGATTCGAGCAGTACTTC,CASSLQGFEQYF
once,TRBV6-4,TRBJ1-6,NA,TGTGCCAGCAGTGGTCAGATCCCCTACAGGGTAGAGGATTCACCCCTCCACTTT,CASSGQIPYRVEDSPLHF
NA,TRBV27,TRBJ2-1,NA,TGTGCCAGCAGTATCTTCGGGGAGCAGTTCTTC,CASSIFGEQFF
few,TRBV4-1,TRBJ1-6,TRBD1,TGCGCCAGCAGCCACGGACAGGGGGATAATTCACCCCTCCACTTT,CASSHGQGDNSPLHF
NA,TRBV5-1,TRBJ1-4,TRBD1,TGCGCCAGCAGCTTGTCGGGGACAGGGATCCTGGAAAAACTGTTTTTT,CASSLSGTGILEKLFF
NA,TRBV10-3,TRBJ2-5,TRBD2,TGTGCCATCAGTGAGTCCTCCCTAGCGGGGGAATCGTCTGAGACCCAGTACTTC,CAISESSLAGESSETQYF
NA,TRBV9,TRBJ1-1,NA,TGTGCCAGCAGCCCACTCAGGGTGAACACTGAAGCTTTCTTT,CASSPLRVNTEAFF
NA,TRBV30,TRBJ1-2,NA,TGTGCCTGGAGGCAGTACGGCTACACCTTC,CAWRQYGYTF
medium-sized,TRBV19,TRBJ1-1,TRBD1,TGTGCCGGGGGAGGGGGACAGGGGCCTTCCCCACCTAACCTTAACGCTGAAGCTTTCTTT,CAGGGGQGPSPPNLNAEAFF
NA,TRBV27,TRBJ2-1,NA,TGTGCCAGCAGTTTTGGGGCGGATTCCTACAATGAGCAGTTCTTC,CASSFGADSYNEQFF
NA,TRBV2,TRBJ2-7,TRBD1,TGTGCCAGCAAACGGGACAGGGATTACGAGCAGTACTTC,CASKRDRDYEQYF
NA,TRBV19,TRBJ2-3,TRBD2,TGTGCCACCCAGACGAGCGGGGGCGTAGTCACAGATACGCAGTATTTT,CATQTSGGVVTDTQYF
NA,TRBV19,TRBJ1-5,NA,TGTGCCAGCAGACAGGGCAATCAGCCCCAGCATTTT,CASRQGNQPQHF
few,TRBV19,TRBJ1-2,TRBD1,TGTGCCAGTAGTATAACCGGGACAGGGAACTATGGCTACACCTTC,CASSITGTGNYGYTF
NA,TRBV5-1,TRBJ2-5,NA,TGCGCCAGCAGCTTGGGGACCGGAACTAGTGTGGAGACCCAGTACTTC,CASSLGTGTSVETQYF
NA,TRBV20-1,TRBJ2-7,NA,TGCAGTGCCTTAGCGGAGGACCAGGTGTACTTC,CSALAEDQVYF
NA,TRBV30,TRBJ2-5,TRBD2,TGTGCCCGGTCGAGGGGAGGGCAAGAGACCCAGTACTTC,CARSRGGQETQYF
NA,TRBV27,TRBJ1-2,NA,TGTGCCAGCAGTGGTAGGGGACAAAGTTATGGCTACACCTTC,CASSGRGQSYGYTF
NA,TRBV11-3,TRBJ2-7,NA,TGTGCCAGCAGCTTAGAGGCCACGGACGGACTGATATACGAGCAGTACTTC,CASSLEATDGLIYEQYF
NA,TRBV6-1,TRBJ2-7,NA,TGTGCCAGCACCATGGACTTTGGCTCCTACGAGCAGTACTTC,CASTMDFGSYEQYF
NA,TRBV9,TRBJ2-7,TRBD1,TGTGCCAGTGGGGGGGGACAGGGGGCAACCTACGAGCAGTACTTC,CASGGGQGATYEQYF
NA,TRBV5-6,TRBJ1-6,TRBD1,TGTGCCAGCAGCTTGGGGACAGGGTCCTATAATTCACCCCTCCACTTT,CASSLGTGSYNSPLHF
NA,TRBV5-6,TRBJ2-7,NA,TGTGCCAGCAGCCAGACATCCTCCTACGAGCAGTACTTC,CASSQTSSYEQYF
NA,TRBV7-8,TRBJ1-2,NA,TGTGCCAGCAGCTTAGCACGAGGACTTTATGGCTACACCTTC,CASSLARGLYGYTF
NA,TRBV15,TRBJ2-1,NA,TGTGCCACCAGCAGAGATAGAGCTAGGGAGCAGTTCTTC,CATSRDRAREQFF